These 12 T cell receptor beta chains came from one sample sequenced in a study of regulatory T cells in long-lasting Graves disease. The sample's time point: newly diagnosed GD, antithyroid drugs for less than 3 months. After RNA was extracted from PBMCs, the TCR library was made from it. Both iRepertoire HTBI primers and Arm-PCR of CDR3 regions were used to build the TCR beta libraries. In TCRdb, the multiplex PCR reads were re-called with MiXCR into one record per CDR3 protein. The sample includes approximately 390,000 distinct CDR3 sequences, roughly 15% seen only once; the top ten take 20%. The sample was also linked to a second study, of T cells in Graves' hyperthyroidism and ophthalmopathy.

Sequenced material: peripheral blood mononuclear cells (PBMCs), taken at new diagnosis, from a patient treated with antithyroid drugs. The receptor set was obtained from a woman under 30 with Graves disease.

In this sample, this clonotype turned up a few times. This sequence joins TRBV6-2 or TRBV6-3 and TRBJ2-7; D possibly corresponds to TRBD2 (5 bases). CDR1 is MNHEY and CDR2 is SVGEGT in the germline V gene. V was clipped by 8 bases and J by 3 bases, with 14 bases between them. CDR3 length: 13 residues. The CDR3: CASAGKSNYEQYF. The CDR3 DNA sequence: TGTGCCAGCGCCGGGAAATCAAACTACGAGCAGTACTTC.

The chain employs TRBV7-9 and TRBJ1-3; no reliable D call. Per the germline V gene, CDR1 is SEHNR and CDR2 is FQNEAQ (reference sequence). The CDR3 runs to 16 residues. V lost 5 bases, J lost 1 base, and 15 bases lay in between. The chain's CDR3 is CASSSPSDSSGNTIYF. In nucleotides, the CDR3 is TGTGCCAGCAGCAGTCCATCGGATTCATCTGGAAACACCATATATTTT.

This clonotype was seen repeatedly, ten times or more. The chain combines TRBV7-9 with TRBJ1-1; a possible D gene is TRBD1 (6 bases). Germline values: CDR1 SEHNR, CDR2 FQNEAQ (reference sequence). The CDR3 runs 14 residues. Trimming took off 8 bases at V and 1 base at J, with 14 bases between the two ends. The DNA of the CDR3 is TGTGCCAGCGGATTTGTGACAGGGAACACTGAAGCTTTCTTT. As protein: CASGFVTGNTEAFF.

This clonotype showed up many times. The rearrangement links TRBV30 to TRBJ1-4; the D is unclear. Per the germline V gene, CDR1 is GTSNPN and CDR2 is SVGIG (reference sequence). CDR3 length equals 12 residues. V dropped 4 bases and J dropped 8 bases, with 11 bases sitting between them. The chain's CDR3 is CAWNVGGEKLFF. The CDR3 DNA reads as TGTGCCTGGAATGTGGGTGGCGAAAAACTGTTTTTT. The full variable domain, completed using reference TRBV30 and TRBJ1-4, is SQTIHQWPATLVQPVGSPLSLECTVEGTSNPNLYWYRQAAGRGLQLLFYSVGIGQISSEVPQNLSASRPQDRQFILSSKKLLLSDSGFYLCAWNVGGEKLFFGSGTQLSVL.

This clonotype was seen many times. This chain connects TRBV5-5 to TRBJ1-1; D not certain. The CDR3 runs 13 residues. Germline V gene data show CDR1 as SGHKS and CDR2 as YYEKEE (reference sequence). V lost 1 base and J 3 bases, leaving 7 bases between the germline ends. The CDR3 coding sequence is TGTGCCAGCAGCTTGATATCGGACACTGAAGCTTTCTTT. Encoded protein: CASSLISDTEAFF.

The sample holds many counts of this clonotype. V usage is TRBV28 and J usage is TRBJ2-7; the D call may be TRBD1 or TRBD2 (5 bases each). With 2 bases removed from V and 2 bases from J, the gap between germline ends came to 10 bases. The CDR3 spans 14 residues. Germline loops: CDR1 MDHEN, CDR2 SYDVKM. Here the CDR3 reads CASSLIRGPYEQYF. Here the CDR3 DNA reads TGTGCCAGCAGTTTAATCCGGGGACCCTACGAGCAGTACTTC.

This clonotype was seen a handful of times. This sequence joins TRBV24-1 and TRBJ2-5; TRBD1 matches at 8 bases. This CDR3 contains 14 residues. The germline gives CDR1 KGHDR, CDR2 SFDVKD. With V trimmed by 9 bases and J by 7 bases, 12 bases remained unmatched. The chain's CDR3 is CATGRTGTTGTQYF. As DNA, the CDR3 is TGTGCCACCGGCAGGACAGGGACGACGGGGACCCAGTACTTC.

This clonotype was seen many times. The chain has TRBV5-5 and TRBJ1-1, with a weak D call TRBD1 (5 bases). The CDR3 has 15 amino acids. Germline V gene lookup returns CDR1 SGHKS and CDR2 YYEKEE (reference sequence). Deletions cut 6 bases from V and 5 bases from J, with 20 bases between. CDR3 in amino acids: CASKLPGTVGTEAFF. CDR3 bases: TGTGCCAGCAAACTTCCCGGGACGGTGGGGACTGAAGCTTTCTTT.

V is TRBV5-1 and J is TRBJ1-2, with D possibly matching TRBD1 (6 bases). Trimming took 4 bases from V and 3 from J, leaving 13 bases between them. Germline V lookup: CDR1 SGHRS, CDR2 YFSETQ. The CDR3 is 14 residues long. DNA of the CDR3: TGCGCCAGCAGCCCGATGGGGGCTTACTATGGCTACACCTTC. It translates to CASSPMGAYYGYTF.

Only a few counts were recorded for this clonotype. The CDR3 here is CASSELAGGGNIQYF. The CDR3 DNA reads as TGTGCCAGCAGCGAACTAGCGGGAGGAGGAAACATTCAGTACTTC. The chain uses TRBV13 and TRBJ2-4, with 12 positions matching TRBD2. The CDR3 loop spans 15 amino acids. Germline values: CDR1 PRHDT, CDR2 FYEKMQ (reference sequence). Unmatched junction bases numbered 5, after V lost 5 bases and J lost 6 bases.

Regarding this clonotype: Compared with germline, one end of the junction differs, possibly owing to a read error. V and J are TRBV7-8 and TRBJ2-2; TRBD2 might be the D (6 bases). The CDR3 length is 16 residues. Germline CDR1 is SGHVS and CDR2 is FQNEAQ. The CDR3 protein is CASSLVFGTATGGLFF. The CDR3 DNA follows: TGTGCCAGCAGCTTAGTTTTCGGGACCGCCACCGGGGGGCTGTTTTTT. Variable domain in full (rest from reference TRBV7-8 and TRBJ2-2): GAGVSQSPRYKVAKRGQDVALRCDPISGHVSLFWYQQALGQGPEFLTYFQNEAQLDKSGLPSDRFFAERPEGSVSTLKIQRTQQEDSAVYLCASSLVFGTATGGLFFGEGSRLTVL.

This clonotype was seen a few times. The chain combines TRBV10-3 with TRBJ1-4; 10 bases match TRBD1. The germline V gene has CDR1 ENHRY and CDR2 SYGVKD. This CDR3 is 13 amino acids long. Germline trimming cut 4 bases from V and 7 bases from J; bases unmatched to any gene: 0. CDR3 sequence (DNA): TGTGCCATCAGTGGGGACAGGGGTGAAAAACTGTTTTTT. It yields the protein CAISGDRGEKLFF.